Presented here are 17 T cell receptor beta chains from one specimen sequenced in a study of T cell responses to AZD1222 COVID-19 vaccine. The data were produced by immunoSEQ multiplex PCR, yet TCRdb's version contains in-frame clones alone and is incomplete. The profile covers 90,000 or so clones, with nearly 90% appearing a single time and 15% to 20% taken by the ten largest. The specimen comprised peripheral blood, sampled on day 0 of AZD1222 vaccination. These receptors were taken from an adult in good health.

The V gene is TRBV18, the J gene TRBJ1-1; D uncertain. Germline assignment: CDR1 KGHSH and CDR2 LQKENI. The CDR3 runs to 14 residues. V lost 4 bases and J 3 bases, leaving 12 bases between the germline ends. The DNA for the CDR3 is TGTGCCAGCTCACTCGGACTACGCGACACTGAAGCTTTCTTT. Its translation is CASSLGLRDTEAFF.

This clone was picked up a small number of times. The J gene is TRBJ2-3, the V gene TRBV11-2, with 12 bases lining up with TRBD2. With V trimmed by 2 bases and J by 4 bases, 4 bases remained unmatched. The CDR3 has 16 amino acids. Germline V lookup: CDR1 SGHAT, CDR2 FQNNGV. This chain's CDR3 is CASSLLAGGSADTQYF. CDR3 sequence (DNA): TGTGCCAGCAGCTTACTAGCGGGAGGGAGCGCAGATACGCAGTATTTT.

The chain combines TRBV12-3 or TRBV12-4 with TRBJ2-3, with D maybe TRBD2 (6 bases). Deletions cut 3 bases from V and 4 bases from J, with 8 bases between. CDR3 size: 13 residues. CDR3 DNA: TGTGCCAGCAGTTTGCGGGGCGCAGATACGCAGTATTTT. This translates into CASSLRGADTQYF.

The rearrangement links TRBV6-2 or TRBV6-3 to TRBJ2-7; 11 bases are shared with TRBD1. Germline V gene data show CDR1 as MNHEY and CDR2 as SVGEGT. V lost 6 bases, J lost 3 bases, and 10 bases stayed unmatched. The length of the CDR3 is 16 residues. CDR3 amino acids: CASSPRPGQGDYEQYF. CDR3 bases: TGTGCCAGCAGCCCTCGCCCGGGACAGGGGGACTACGAGCAGTACTTC.

V and J are TRBV7-3 and TRBJ2-5, with D tentatively TRBD2 (5 bases). CDR1 is SGHTA, CDR2 FQGTGA, per germline. This CDR3 contains 15 residues. V shed 4 bases and J shed 2 bases, with 14 bases lying between them. For the CDR3, the DNA is TGTGCCAGCAGCTCCGGGGTTCACCCACAAGAGACCCAGTACTTC. This translates into CASSSGVHPQETQYF.

The gene calls are TRBV7-2 and TRBJ2-3; 8 bases match TRBD2. Germline V gene sequence: CDR1 SGHTA, CDR2 FQGNSA. The CDR3 spans 16 residues. The V gene end was trimmed by 0 bases and the J gene end by 4 bases; junction bases not matched to a gene: 6. CDR3 bases: TGTGCCAGCAGCTTAGCTTGGCGGGAGGACCCAGATACGCAGTATTTT. Protein sequence: CASSLAWREDPDTQYF.

V gene TRBV19 combines with J gene TRBJ2-7, with TRBD1 identical over 7 bases. With V trimmed by 5 bases and J by 3 bases, 7 bases remained unmatched. CDR1 and CDR2 from the germline V gene are LNHDA and SQIVND (reference sequence). The CDR3 consists of 14 residues. The CDR3 DNA follows: TGTGCCAGTAGTTCGACAGGGTCTAGCTACGAGCAGTACTTC. It translates to CASSSTGSSYEQYF.

The chain couples TRBV4-3 to TRBJ1-4, with 8 bases matching TRBD1. This CDR3 spans 16 amino acids. The junction had 10 bases not matched to a gene; V was cut back by 3 bases and J by 7 bases. Germline V gene data show CDR1 as LGHNA and CDR2 as YSLEER. DNA for the CDR3: TGCGCCAGCAGCCAGACTCCAGGGGGCCGGAGTGAAAAACTGTTTTTT. Translating it yields CASSQTPGGRSEKLFF.

The chain links TRBV5-6 to TRBJ1-4; a weak D match, TRBD1 (5 bases). The CDR3 is 16 amino acids. CDR1 and CDR2 from the germline V gene are SGHDT and YYEEEE. V was cut by 10 bases and J by 7 bases, with 26 bases left in between. CDR3 sequence reads: CAPVSGRVDGGEKLFF. The CDR3 DNA follows: TGTGCCCCAGTATCCGGCAGGGTAGATGGGGGTGAAAAACTGTTTTTT. Variable domain in full (rest from reference TRBV5-6 and TRBJ1-4): DAGVTQSPTHLIKTRGQQVTLRCSPKSGHDTVSWYQQALGQGPQFIFQYYEEEERQRGNFPDRFSGHQFPNYSSELNVNALLLGDSALYLCAPVSGRVDGGEKLFFGSGTQLSVL.

V gene TRBV5-1 combines with J gene TRBJ1-5; D is uncertain. This CDR3 spans 15 amino acids. Trimming removed 1 base from V and 3 bases from J, with 11 bases in between. Germline V CDR1 and CDR2: SGHRS, YFSETQ. The CDR3 bases are TGCGCCAGCAGCTTGATAGGAGGGATCAATCAGCCCCAGCATTTT. Translating it yields CASSLIGGINQPQHF.

To note about this clone: The conserved phenylalanine or tryptophan is not found at the CDR3 terminus, so this likely reflects a read error. The limits of the CDR3 on the DNA are not certain, so only TCRdb's listed CDR3 is given. The rearrangement joins TRBV11-3 to TRBJ1-6. The CDR3 numbers 8 amino acids, ends counted. Per germline, CDR1 SGHNT and CDR2 YENEEA. This CDR3 reads CATEPTVQ.

In its sample, this clone was seen a few times. The genes are TRBV7-9 and TRBJ1-2; tentative D call: TRBD1 (6 bases). V lost 5 bases, J lost 8 bases, and 12 bases lay in between. The CDR3 contains 12 residues. In germline, CDR1 is SEHNR, CDR2 FQNEAQ (reference sequence). The CDR3: CASSPEGGGYTF. The DNA of the CDR3 is TGTGCCAGCAGCCCGGAGGGGGGAGGCTACACCTTC.

This clone was observed a few times. CDR3 nucleotides: TGCGCCAGCAGCGTCCAGGGCCTTGTCACTGAAGCTTTCTTT. Translated, it gives CASSVQGLVTEAFF. V is TRBV5-1 and J is TRBJ1-1; D is possibly TRBD1 (5 bases). The CDR3 sequence is 14 residues long. V was shortened by 4 bases and J by 4 bases, with 14 bases between the two germline ends. From germline, CDR1 is SGHRS and CDR2 YFSETQ.

The chain recombines TRBV29-1 with TRBJ1-2; D call uncertain. Trimming cost V 4 bases and J 3 bases, with 12 bases left between them. Germline lookup yields CDR1 SQVTM and CDR2 ANQGSEA. The CDR3 sequence is 13 residues long. The DNA for the CDR3 is TGCAGCGTTGCGGGGAAGGTGGACTATGGCTACACCTTC. The encoded protein is CSVAGKVDYGYTF.

The J gene is TRBJ2-7, the V gene TRBV5-4, with 12 nucleotides matching TRBD2. Losses at the gene ends were 5 bases for V and 5 bases for J; bases not matched to a gene: 8. This CDR3 has 15 amino acids. Germline V gene sequence: CDR1 SGHNT, CDR2 YYREEE (reference sequence). The CDR3 reads CASSPSGRARDEQYF. The DNA for the CDR3 is TGTGCCAGCAGTCCTAGCGGGAGGGCTAGGGACGAGCAGTACTTC.

The rearrangement uses TRBV9 and TRBJ2-2, with 9 bases that match TRBD1. CDR1 and CDR2 (germline): SGDLS, YYNGEE. This CDR3 comprises 16 residues. V trimming: 0 bases; J trimming: 4 bases; junction bases outside the gene matches: 4. The CDR3 loop is CASSVAGTGPTGELFF. The DNA for the CDR3 is TGTGCCAGCAGCGTAGCTGGGACAGGGCCCACCGGGGAGCTGTTTTTT. Based on the CDR3 plus reference TRBV9 and TRBJ2-2, the full variable domain is DSGVTQTPKHLITATGQRVTLRCSPRSGDLSVYWYQQSLDQGLQFLIQYYNGEERAKGNILERFSAQQFPDLHSELNLSSLELGDSALYFCASSVAGTGPTGELFFGEGSRLTVL.

The chain employs TRBV14 and TRBJ1-2; 9 bases line up with TRBD1. The trim removed 4 bases at V and 1 base at J, leaving 4 bases unmatched. Per the germline V gene, CDR1 is SGHDN and CDR2 is FVKESK. The CDR3 is 15 residues long. CDR3: CASSPWTGVNYGYTF. DNA of the CDR3: TGTGCCAGCAGCCCTTGGACAGGGGTTAACTATGGCTACACCTTC.